Shown below are 11 T cell receptor beta chains from a single sample sequenced in a study of CD8+CD57+ T cells in acquired aplastic anemia. Whoever was chosen for sequencing had shown CD8+CD57+ cell expansion by flow cytometry. TCR beta VDJ and CDR3 were profiled, and genomic DNA was the template. TCRdb re-called the reads through MiXCR, storing one row per CDR3 protein. The table records 220,000 or so distinct CDR3 sequences, around three fifths of them present only once. Sample: sorted CD4+, CD8+, or CD8+CD57+ T cells (not recorded which) from PBMCs. The receptors here all came from a human donor with aplastic anemia.

CDR3 DNA sequence: TGTGCCACCAGTTTAGCGCAGAGCTCCTACAATGAGCAGTTCTTC. It is translated as CATSLAQSSYNEQFF. This chain joins TRBV24-1 and TRBJ2-1; weak D call: TRBD2 (5 bases). The CDR3 is 15 amino acids. V was clipped by 6 bases and J by 0 bases, with 11 bases between them. Germline V gene sequence: CDR1 KGHDR, CDR2 SFDVKD.

The chain combines TRBV24-1 with TRBJ2-7; D might be TRBD2 (5 bases). The germline V and J ends were trimmed by 3 bases and 5 bases, with 13 bases remaining between them. From germline, CDR1 is KGHDR and CDR2 SFDVKD. The CDR3 extends over 14 amino acids. CDR3 nucleotide sequence: TGTGCCACCAGTGATAACCGGGGATCGGACGAGCAGTACTTC. Its protein product is CATSDNRGSDEQYF.

The rearrangement links TRBV15 to TRBJ2-5; unclear D gene. Germline V CDR1 and CDR2: LNHNV, YYDKDF (reference sequence). There are 14 residues in the CDR3. The ends were cut back, 1 base at V and 2 bases at J, with 8 bases in the middle. The CDR3 DNA sequence: TGTGCCACCAGCAGAGGAAGCCATCAAGAGACCCAGTACTTC. Its protein product is CATSRGSHQETQYF.

DNA for the CDR3: TGTGCCAGCAGCGGACACCGGGACGGTAACATGAACACTGAAGCTTTCTTT. Encoded protein: CASSGHRDGNMNTEAFF. The V and J genes are TRBV5-4 and TRBJ1-1; weak D call: TRBD1 (5 bases). The germline CDR1 and CDR2 sequences are SGHNT and YYREEE (reference sequence). V lost 4 bases to trimming and J lost 0 bases, with 19 bases between them. CDR3 length equals 17 residues.

This clonotype was observed a handful of times. The chain recombines TRBV2 with TRBJ1-2; 7 nucleotides line up with TRBD1. V lost 7 bases to trimming and J lost 7 bases; unmatched junction nucleotides: 12. In germline, CDR1 is SNHLY, CDR2 FYNNEI. The CDR3 contains 14 residues. CDR3 amino acids: CASNRRTGDGGYTF. In nucleotides, the CDR3 is TGTGCCAGCAATCGAAGAACAGGGGACGGTGGCTACACCTTC.

This clonotype was detected a few times. The chain employs TRBV2 and TRBJ2-2, with TRBD1 identical over 9 bases. This CDR3 contains 16 residues. J gave up 6 bases and V 1 base, and 6 bases lay outside the gene matches. CDR1 is SNHLY and CDR2 is FYNNEI in the germline V gene. The CDR3 loop reads CASSEELGQGSGELFF. In nucleotides, the CDR3 is TGTGCCAGCAGTGAAGAGCTCGGACAGGGGTCCGGGGAGCTGTTTTTT.

The rearrangement joins TRBV29-1 to TRBJ2-5; 7 nucleotides align to TRBD1. This CDR3 is 17 amino acids long. Germline V gene sequence: CDR1 SQVTM, CDR2 ANQGSEA. V lost 5 bases, J lost 1 base, and 16 bases stayed unmatched. The DNA of the CDR3 is TGCAGCGTTTGGGGGAGAGGACAGGCCCCCACCCAAGAGACCCAGTACTTC. This gives the protein CSVWGRGQAPTQETQYF.

This clonotype was picked up many times. This chain uses TRBV4-2 with TRBJ1-1; 7 bases agree with TRBD1. Trimming cost V 5 bases and J 7 bases; bases outside gene matches: 7. The CDR3 contains 13 residues. CDR1 and CDR2 (germline): LGHNA, YNFKEQ. The chain's CDR3 is CASSTTGRSEAFF. The DNA for the CDR3 is TGTGCCAGCAGCACGACAGGGCGAAGTGAAGCTTTCTTT.

V and J are TRBV7-9 and TRBJ2-7, with D possibly being TRBD1 (5 bases). CDR3 length: 15 amino acids. Germline lookup yields CDR1 SEHNR and CDR2 FQNEAQ (reference sequence). The germline V and J ends were trimmed by 4 bases and 3 bases, with 16 bases remaining between them. CDR3 nucleotide sequence: TGTGCCAGCAGCTCCACAGGATCAAAGTACTACGAGCAGTACTTC. Its translation is CASSSTGSKYYEQYF.

This clonotype was seen only a few times. The chain recombines TRBV5-1 with TRBJ2-5, with D perhaps matching TRBD1 (6 bases). This CDR3 is 15 amino acids long. Germline V lookup: CDR1 SGHRS, CDR2 YFSETQ. V was trimmed by 0 bases and J by 2 bases, leaving 11 bases between them. CDR3 sequence reads: CASSLADRPQETQYF. CDR3 in DNA: TGCGCCAGCAGCTTGGCCGACAGGCCGCAAGAGACCCAGTACTTC.

This clonotype was picked up many times. This chain connects TRBV7-2 to TRBJ2-1; D remains ambiguous. CDR1 is SGHTA, CDR2 FQGNSA, per germline. The CDR3 is 16 residues long. Trimming stripped 1 base from V and 6 bases from J, with 16 bases between. Written as DNA, the CDR3 is TGTGCCAGCAGCTTAGATTGGCTTCAGGTTGGCAATGAGCAGTTCTTC. The encoded protein is CASSLDWLQVGNEQFF.